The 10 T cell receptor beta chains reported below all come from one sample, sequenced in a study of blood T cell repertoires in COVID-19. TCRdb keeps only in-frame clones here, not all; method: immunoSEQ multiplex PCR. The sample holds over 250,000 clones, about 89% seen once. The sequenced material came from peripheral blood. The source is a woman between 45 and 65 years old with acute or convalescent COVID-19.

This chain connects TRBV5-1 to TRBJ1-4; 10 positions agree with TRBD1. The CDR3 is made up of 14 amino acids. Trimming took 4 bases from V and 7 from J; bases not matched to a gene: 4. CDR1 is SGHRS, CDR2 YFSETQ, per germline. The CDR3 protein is CASSLRDRGEKLFF. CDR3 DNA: TGCGCCAGCAGCCTCCGGGACAGGGGTGAAAAACTGTTTTTT.

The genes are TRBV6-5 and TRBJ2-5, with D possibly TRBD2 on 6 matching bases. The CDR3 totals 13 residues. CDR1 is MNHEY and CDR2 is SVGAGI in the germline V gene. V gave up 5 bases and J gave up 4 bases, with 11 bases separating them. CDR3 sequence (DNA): TGTGCCAGCAGTACTATGCGGGGAGAGACCCAGTACTTC. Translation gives CASSTMRGETQYF.

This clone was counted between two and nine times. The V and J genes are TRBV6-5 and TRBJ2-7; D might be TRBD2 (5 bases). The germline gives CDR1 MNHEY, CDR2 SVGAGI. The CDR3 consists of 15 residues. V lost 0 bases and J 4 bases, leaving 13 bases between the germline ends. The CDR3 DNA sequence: TGTGCCAGCAGTTACTCGGGAGATTACCGGTACGAGCAGTACTTC. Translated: CASSYSGDYRYEQYF.

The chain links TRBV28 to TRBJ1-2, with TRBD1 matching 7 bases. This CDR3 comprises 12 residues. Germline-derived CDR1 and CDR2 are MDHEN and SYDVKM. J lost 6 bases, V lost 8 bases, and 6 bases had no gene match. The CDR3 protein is CASLGQRNGYTF. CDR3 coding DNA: TGTGCCAGCTTGGGACAGAGGAATGGCTACACCTTC.

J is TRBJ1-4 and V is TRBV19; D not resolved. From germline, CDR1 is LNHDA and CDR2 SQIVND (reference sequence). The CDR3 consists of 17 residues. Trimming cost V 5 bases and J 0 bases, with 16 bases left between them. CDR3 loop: CASSRPTRETTNEKLFF. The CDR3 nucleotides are TGTGCCAGTAGTCGTCCAACACGGGAAACAACTAATGAAAAACTGTTTTTT.

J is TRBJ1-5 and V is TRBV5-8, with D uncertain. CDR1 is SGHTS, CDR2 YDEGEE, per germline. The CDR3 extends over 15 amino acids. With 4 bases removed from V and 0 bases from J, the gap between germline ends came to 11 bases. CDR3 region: CASSRGLTSNQPQHF. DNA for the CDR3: TGTGCCAGCAGCCGAGGACTGACTAGCAATCAGCCCCAGCATTTT.

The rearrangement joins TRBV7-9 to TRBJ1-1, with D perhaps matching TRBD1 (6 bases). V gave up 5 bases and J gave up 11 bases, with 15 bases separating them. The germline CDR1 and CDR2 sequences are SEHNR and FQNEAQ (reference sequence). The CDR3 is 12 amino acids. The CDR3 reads CASSLDRSNAFF. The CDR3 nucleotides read TGTGCCAGCAGCCTAGACAGGTCTAACGCTTTCTTT. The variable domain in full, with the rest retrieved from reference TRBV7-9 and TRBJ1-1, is DTGVSQNPRHKITKRGQNVTFRCDPISEHNRLYWYRQTLGQGPEFLTYFQNEAQLEKSRLLSDRFSAERPKGSFSTLEIQRTEQGDSAMYLCASSLDRSNAFFGQGTRLTVV.

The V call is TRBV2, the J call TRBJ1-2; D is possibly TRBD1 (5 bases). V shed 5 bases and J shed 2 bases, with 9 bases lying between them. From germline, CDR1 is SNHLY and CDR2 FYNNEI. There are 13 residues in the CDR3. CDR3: CASSLDRNYGYTF. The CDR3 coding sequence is TGTGCCAGCAGTCTAGACAGAAACTATGGCTACACCTTC.

DNA of the CDR3: TGTGCCAGCAGCTACCGTGGCAGGATAGGAAACACCATATATTTT. Translated, it gives CASSYRGRIGNTIYF. This rearrangement joins TRBV9 to TRBJ1-3; no reliable D call. Trimming stripped 4 bases from V and 4 bases from J, with 15 bases between. Germline CDR1 SGDLS, CDR2 YYNGEE. This CDR3 comprises 15 residues.

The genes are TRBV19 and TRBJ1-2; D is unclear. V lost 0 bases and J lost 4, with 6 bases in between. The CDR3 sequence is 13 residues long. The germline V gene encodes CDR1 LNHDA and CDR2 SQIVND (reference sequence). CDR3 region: CASSIEAGYGYTF. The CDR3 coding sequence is TGTGCCAGTAGTATAGAAGCCGGCTATGGCTACACCTTC.